The 21 T cell receptor beta chains below were found in one sample sequenced in a study of T cell clones after liver transplantation. The data were produced by immunoSEQ multiplex PCR, yet TCRdb's version contains in-frame clones alone and is incomplete. This sample yields some 70,000 clones, of which roughly nine tenths are seen a single time; under 3.5% belongs to the top ten. The source material was CD4+ T cells from blood, sampled before liver transplant. These receptors all stem from a human donor who received a liver transplant.

This chain connects TRBV5-5 to TRBJ1-4, with D perhaps TRBD1 (5 bases). CDR1 and CDR2 (germline): SGHKS, YYEKEE (reference sequence). The CDR3 has 15 amino acids. V shed 0 bases and J shed 5 bases, with 11 bases lying between them. CDR3 region: CASSLEGTDNEKLFF. In nucleotides, the CDR3 is TGTGCCAGCAGCTTGGAAGGGACGGACAATGAAAAACTGTTTTTT.

V usage is TRBV15 and J usage is TRBJ2-7, with 10 bases lining up with TRBD2. The CDR3 consists of 15 residues. V lost 1 base to trimming and J lost 0 bases; unmatched junction nucleotides: 0. The germline V gene encodes CDR1 LNHNV and CDR2 YYDKDF (reference sequence). The CDR3 DNA reads as TGTGCCACCAGCAGAGGGACTAGCGGCTCCTACGAGCAGTACTTC. Translation gives CATSRGTSGSYEQYF.

The gene calls are TRBV25-1 and TRBJ2-1, with TRBD2 as a possible D gene (7 bases). From germline, CDR1 is MGHDK and CDR2 SYGVNS. This CDR3 has 16 amino acids. V lost 8 bases to trimming and J lost 5 bases, with 22 bases between them. CDR3 sequence: CASAVRGGAGDNEQFF. The CDR3 DNA follows: TGTGCCAGCGCAGTGAGAGGGGGGGCAGGGGACAATGAGCAGTTCTTC.

V usage is TRBV4-3 and J usage is TRBJ2-7, with D perhaps matching TRBD1 (6 bases). Looked up from germline, CDR1 is LGHNA and CDR2 is YSLEER. Between the trimmed V and J ends, which lost 2 bases and 2 bases, there was a span of 7 bases. The CDR3 has 13 residues. CDR3: CASSQSGAYEQYF. As DNA, the CDR3 is TGCGCCAGCAGCCAATCAGGGGCCTACGAGCAGTACTTC.

The V call is TRBV18, the J call TRBJ2-7; D is ambiguous. CDR1 and CDR2 (germline): KGHSH, LQKENI. V dropped 6 bases and J dropped 2 bases, with 20 bases sitting between them. This CDR3 contains 16 residues. In DNA form, the CDR3 reads TGTGCCAGCTCTCAATTACCTCGCGGCGGAGCCTACGAGCAGTACTTC. Residues: CASSQLPRGGAYEQYF.

The chain carries TRBV7-2 and TRBJ2-5, with 9 bases fitting TRBD2. There are 16 residues in the CDR3. Trimming cost V 2 bases and J 4 bases; bases outside gene matches: 8. From germline, CDR1 is SGHTA and CDR2 FQGNSA. The CDR3 spells CASSLPAGGRRETQYF. The CDR3 coding sequence is TGTGCCAGCAGCTTACCAGCGGGAGGAAGAAGAGAGACCCAGTACTTC.

The chain has TRBV5-1 and TRBJ2-3; 14 bases map to TRBD2. Germline loops: CDR1 SGHRS, CDR2 YFSETQ. This CDR3 region has 17 residues. V dropped 4 bases and J dropped 4; count of bases not matched to a gene: 8. The CDR3, as DNA: TGCGCCAGCAGCATGGGGACTAGCGGGAGAGAGGCAGATACGCAGTATTTT. It is translated as CASSMGTSGREADTQYF. The full variable domain, completed using reference TRBV5-1 and TRBJ2-3, is KAGVTQTPRYLIKTRGQQVTLSCSPISGHRSVSWYQQTPGQGLQFLFEYFSETQRNKGNFPGRFSGRQFSNSRSEMNVSTLELGDSALYLCASSMGTSGREADTQYFGPGTRLTVL.

This chain uses TRBV5-5 with TRBJ1-3, with 7 positions matching TRBD1. The CDR3 contains 14 residues. Germline values: CDR1 SGHKS, CDR2 YYEKEE (reference sequence). V dropped 5 bases and J dropped 4; count of bases not matched to a gene: 6. The CDR3 DNA follows: TGTGCCAGCAGTTTTGACAGGGTCGGAAACACCATATATTTT. Translating gives CASSFDRVGNTIYF.

The chain couples TRBV5-5 to TRBJ1-5; possibly TRBD1 for D (5 bases). There are 15 residues in the CDR3. Germline V gene sequence: CDR1 SGHKS, CDR2 YYEKEE (reference sequence). V was trimmed by 3 bases and J by 6 bases, leaving 16 bases between them. The CDR3 region is CASSSTEGYGQPQHF. The CDR3 coding sequence is TGTGCCAGCAGCTCGACAGAGGGCTACGGTCAGCCCCAGCATTTT.

This chain joins TRBV5-3 and TRBJ1-1; weak D call: TRBD1 (6 bases). TRBV5-3 is marked as an open reading frame, function uncertain. V was pared by 4 bases and J by 3 bases, with 22 bases between. CDR3 length: 17 residues. The CDR3 loop reads CARSVAQGRWYDTEAFF. The DNA for the CDR3 is TGTGCCAGAAGCGTGGCCCAGGGGAGGTGGTACGACACTGAAGCTTTCTTT.

This clone came up once. The chain's CDR3 is CASSSDGGSSYNEQFF. The CDR3 coding sequence is TGTGCCAGCAGCTCCGACGGCGGGAGCTCCTACAATGAGCAGTTCTTC. The rearrangement links TRBV7-7 to TRBJ2-1; 7 nucleotides line up with TRBD2. This CDR3 has 16 residues. Per the germline V gene, CDR1 is SSHAT and CDR2 is FNYEAQ (reference sequence). The trim removed 4 bases at V and 0 bases at J, leaving 6 bases unmatched.

This clone turned up a few times. The V and J genes are TRBV10-3 and TRBJ2-7, with D unclear. CDR1 ENHRY and CDR2 SYGVKD come from the germline V gene. CDR3 length: 12 amino acids. Trimming took 6 bases from V and 4 from J, leaving 10 bases between them. The CDR3 loop is CAISPGPYEQYF. The CDR3 DNA reads as TGTGCCATCAGCCCAGGTCCTTACGAGCAGTACTTC.

The V call is TRBV25-1, the J call TRBJ2-5; 10 nucleotides align to TRBD2. Trimming removed 5 bases from V and 2 bases from J; junction bases left unmatched: 14. CDR3 size: 18 residues. CDR1 is MGHDK, CDR2 SYGVNS, per germline. CDR3 region: CASSTPDRVLAGQETQYF. CDR3 sequence (DNA): TGTGCCAGCAGTACCCCCGACAGGGTACTAGCGGGGCAAGAGACCCAGTACTTC.

This chain links TRBV19 with TRBJ1-3; D is unclear. The CDR3 contains 12 residues. CDR1 and CDR2 (germline): LNHDA, SQIVND (reference sequence). Trimming cost V 3 bases and J 4 bases, with 4 bases left between them. CDR3 loop: CASSIRGNTIYF. The CDR3 coding sequence is TGTGCCAGTAGTATCAGAGGAAACACCATATATTTT.

The V call is TRBV9, the J call TRBJ2-7; 12 positions agree with TRBD2. The CDR3 is 15 residues long. Trimming took 3 bases from V and 7 from J; bases not matched to a gene: 8. The germline V gene has CDR1 SGDLS and CDR2 YYNGEE. CDR3 nucleotides: TGTGCCAGCAGCGAGACGGCTAGCGGGAGGGGGGAGCAGTACTTC. The encoded protein is CASSETASGRGEQYF.

V is TRBV19 and J is TRBJ2-7; D unresolved. Deletions cut 3 bases from V and 3 bases from J, with 12 bases between. From germline, CDR1 is LNHDA and CDR2 SQIVND (reference sequence). The CDR3 contains 14 residues. CDR3 nucleotide sequence: TGTGCCAGTAGTATGAGCTATAGTAGCTACGAGCAGTACTTC. This translates into CASSMSYSSYEQYF.

The CDR3 reads CASSQDSGTGNTIYF. For the CDR3, the DNA is TGCGCCAGCAGCCAAGATTCAGGGACTGGAAACACCATATATTTT. V gene TRBV4-3 combines with J gene TRBJ1-3; TRBD1 might be the D (5 bases). This CDR3 comprises 15 residues. Germline V gene data show CDR1 as LGHNA and CDR2 as YSLEER. The ends were cut back, 0 bases at V and 2 bases at J, with 8 bases in the middle.

The V gene is TRBV5-1, the J gene TRBJ2-1, with 12 bases fitting TRBD2. Germline V gene data show CDR1 as SGHRS and CDR2 as YFSETQ. Germline trimming cut 5 bases from V and 0 bases from J; bases unmatched to any gene: 3. The CDR3 covers 16 residues. CDR3 region: CASSWGLAGSYNEQFF. The CDR3 nucleotides read TGCGCCAGCAGTTGGGGACTAGCGGGCTCCTACAATGAGCAGTTCTTC.

This sequence joins TRBV5-6 and TRBJ1-3; no firm D call. There are 15 residues in the CDR3. CDR1 SGHDT and CDR2 YYEEEE come from the germline V gene. Trimming stripped 1 base from V and 0 bases from J, with 8 bases between. The CDR3 is CASSLTMFSGNTIYF. CDR3 bases: TGTGCCAGCAGCTTGACAATGTTCTCTGGAAACACCATATATTTT.

This chain links TRBV7-3 with TRBJ2-1; no reliable D call. Germline V lookup: CDR1 SGHTA, CDR2 FQGTGA. The V and J ends lost 5 bases and 4 bases respectively, with 9 bases between them. The CDR3 spans 13 residues. CDR3 sequence (DNA): TGTGCCAGCAGCCAATCAAGTTACAATGAGCAGTTCTTC. Translation gives CASSQSSYNEQFF.

This chain connects TRBV10-3 to TRBJ2-5, with D perhaps TRBD1 (5 bases). The CDR3 has 14 amino acids. Germline values: CDR1 ENHRY, CDR2 SYGVKD. V shed 2 bases and J shed 1 base, with 8 bases lying between them. CDR3 residues: CAISERRVQETQYF. The CDR3 DNA follows: TGTGCCATCAGTGAGCGCAGGGTCCAAGAGACCCAGTACTTC.